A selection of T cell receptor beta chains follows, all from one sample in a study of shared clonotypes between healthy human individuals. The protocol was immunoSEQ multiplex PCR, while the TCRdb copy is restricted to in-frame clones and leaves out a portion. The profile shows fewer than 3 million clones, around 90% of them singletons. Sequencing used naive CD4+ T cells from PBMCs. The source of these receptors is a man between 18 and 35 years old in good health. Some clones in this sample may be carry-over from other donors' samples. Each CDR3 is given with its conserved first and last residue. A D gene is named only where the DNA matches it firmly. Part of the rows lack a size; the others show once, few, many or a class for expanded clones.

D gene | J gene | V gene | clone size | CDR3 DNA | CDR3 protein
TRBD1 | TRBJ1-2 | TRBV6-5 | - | TGTGCCAGCAGCCCCCGGACAGGGGGCTATGGCTACACCTTC | CASSPRTGGYGYTF
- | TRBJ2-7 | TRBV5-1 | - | TGCGCCAGCTCATCCACCTACGAGCAGTACTTC | CASSSTYEQYF
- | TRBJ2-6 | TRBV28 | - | TGTGCCAGCAGTTACTGGGAAAGGAGCTCTGGGGCCAACGTCCTGACTTTC | CASSYWERSSGANVLTF
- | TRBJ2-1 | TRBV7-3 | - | TGTGCCAGCAGCTTGTTAAGGGAACTGCGGGGTGAGCAGTTCTTC | CASSLLRELRGEQFF
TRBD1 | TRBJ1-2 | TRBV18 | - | TGTGCCAGCTCTCCCTATGGACAGGGGTATGGCTACACCTTC | CASSPYGQGYGYTF
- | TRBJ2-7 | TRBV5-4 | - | TGTGCCAGCAGCTTGTGGCGGGTCACGTCCTACGAGCAGTACTTC | CASSLWRVTSYEQYF
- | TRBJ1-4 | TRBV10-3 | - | TGTGCCATCAGCCGGGACCCCTCTAATGAAAAACTGTTTTTT | CAISRDPSNEKLFF
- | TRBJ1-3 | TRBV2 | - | TGTGCGAGCCTAGGGGAGGTATTGGGAAACACCATATATTTT | CASLGEVLGNTIYF
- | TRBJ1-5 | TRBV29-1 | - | TGCAGCGTTGCCATCAGGGAGGGTCAGCCCCAGCATTTT | CSVAIREGQPQHF
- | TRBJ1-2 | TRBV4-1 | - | TGTGCCAGCAGCCAAGACGGCGGCTACACCTTC | CASSQDGGYTF
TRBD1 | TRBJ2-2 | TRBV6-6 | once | TGTGCCAGCAGTTATGACAGGGCAGACACCGGGGAGCTGTTTTTT | CASSYDRADTGELFF
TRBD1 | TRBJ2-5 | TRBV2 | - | TGTGCCAGCAGCCAGGGGACAGGGGGTTCTTACCAAGAGACCCAGTACTTC | CASSQGTGGSYQETQYF
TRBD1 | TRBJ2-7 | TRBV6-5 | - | TGTGCCAGCAGTGCTCCGGGACAGGGGAGCCCCGAGCAGTACTTC | CASSAPGQGSPEQYF
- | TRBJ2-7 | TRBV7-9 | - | TGTGCCAGCATGCAATCAGGGGCCAGCTACGAGCAGTACTTC | CASMQSGASYEQYF
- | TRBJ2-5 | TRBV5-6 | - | TGTGCCAGCAGCTTGGTGGCCTTAAGGGAGACCCAGTACTTC | CASSLVALRETQYF
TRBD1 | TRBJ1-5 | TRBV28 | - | TGTGCCAGCCGGAGTAGGCAGGGGGACCAGCCCCAGCATTTT | CASRSRQGDQPQHF
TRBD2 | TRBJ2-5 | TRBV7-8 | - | TGTGCCAGCAGCCGAGCGGGGACTAGCGGATCCCAAGAGACCCAGTACTTC | CASSRAGTSGSQETQYF
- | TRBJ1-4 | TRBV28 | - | TGTGCCAGCAGTCTTTTGAATGAAAAACTGTTTTTT | CASSLLNEKLFF
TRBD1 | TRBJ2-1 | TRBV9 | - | TGTGCCAGCAGCGCGGGACAGGGTATAGACAATGAGCAGTTCTTC | CASSAGQGIDNEQFF
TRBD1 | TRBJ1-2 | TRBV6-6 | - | TGTGCCAGCAGTTACTCGACTGGGACAGAGGGTGGCTACACCTTC | CASSYSTGTEGGYTF
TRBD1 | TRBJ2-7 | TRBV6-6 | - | TGTGCCAGCAGTTACTCCGGTGACAGGGGTCCCTACGAGCAGTACTTC | CASSYSGDRGPYEQYF
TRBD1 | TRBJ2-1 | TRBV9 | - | TGTGCCAGCAGCGCCGGGACAGGGCGCTACAATGAGCAGTTCTTC | CASSAGTGRYNEQFF
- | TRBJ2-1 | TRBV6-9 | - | TGTGCCAGCAGTTGGGACTCCTACAATGAGCAGTTCTTC | CASSWDSYNEQFF
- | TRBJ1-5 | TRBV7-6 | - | TGTGCCAGCAGCTTAGAAGGGGATCAGCCCCAGCATTTT | CASSLEGDQPQHF
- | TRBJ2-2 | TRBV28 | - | TGTGCCAGCACAGTCGCGAACACCGGGGAGCTGTTTTTT | CASTVANTGELFF
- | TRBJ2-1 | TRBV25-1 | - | TGTGCCAGCAGTGATTTAGGGGGAGAGGAGCGGGGTGAGCAGTTCTTC | CASSDLGGEERGEQFF
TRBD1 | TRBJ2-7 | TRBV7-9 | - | TGTGCCAGCAGCTCCGTACCCCCGGGACAGGGAAACGAGCAGTACTTC | CASSSVPPGQGNEQYF